Detailed here is one T cell receptor beta chain. The source of the sample is a study of blood T cell repertoires in COVID-19. Study summary: Researchers got acute and convalescent COVID-19 samples from the United States, Italy and Spain.

Germline V lookup: CDR1 SGHNT, CDR2 YYREEE (reference sequence). The CDR3 contains 14 residues. V was cut by 0 bases and J by 6 bases, with 12 bases left in between. Source study methods: Nucleated cell number was recorded as an estimate derived from reference gene primer amplification. TCRdb's table, derived via immunoSEQ multiplex PCR, lists solely in-frame clones and lacks some. The V and J calls and the clone size are those of that table, but D and trimming were determined from the DNA. The sample consists of about 100,000 clones, more than 85% of them appearing once. The rearrangement links TRBV5-4 to TRBJ1-2; D is possibly TRBD1 (5 bases). This TCR was recovered from a man in his sixties with acute or convalescent COVID-19. The sample taken for sequencing was peripheral blood. The CDR3 coding sequence is TGTGCCAGCAGCTTGGATTGGCAGGGTCATGGCTACACCTTC. It specifies CASSLDWQGHGYTF.